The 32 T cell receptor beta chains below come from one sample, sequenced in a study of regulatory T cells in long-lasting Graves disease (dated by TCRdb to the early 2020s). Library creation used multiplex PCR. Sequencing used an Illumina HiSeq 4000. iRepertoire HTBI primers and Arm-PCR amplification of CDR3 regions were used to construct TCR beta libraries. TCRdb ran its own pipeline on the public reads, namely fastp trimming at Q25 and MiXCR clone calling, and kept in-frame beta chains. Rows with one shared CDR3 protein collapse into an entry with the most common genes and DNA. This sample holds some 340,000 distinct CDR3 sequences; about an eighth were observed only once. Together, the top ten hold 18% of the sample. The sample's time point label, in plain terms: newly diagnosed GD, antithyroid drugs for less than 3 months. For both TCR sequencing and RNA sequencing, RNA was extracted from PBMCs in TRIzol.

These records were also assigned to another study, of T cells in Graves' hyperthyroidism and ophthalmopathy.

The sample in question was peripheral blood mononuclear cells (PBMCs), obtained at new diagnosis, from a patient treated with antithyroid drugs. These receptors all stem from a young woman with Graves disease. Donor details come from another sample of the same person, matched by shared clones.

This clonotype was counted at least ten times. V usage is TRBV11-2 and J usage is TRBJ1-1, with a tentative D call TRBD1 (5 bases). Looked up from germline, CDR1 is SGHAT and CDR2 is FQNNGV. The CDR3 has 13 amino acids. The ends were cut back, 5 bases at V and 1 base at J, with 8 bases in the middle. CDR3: CASSPTENTEAFF. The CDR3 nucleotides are TGTGCCAGCAGCCCGACAGAGAACACTGAAGCTTTCTTT.

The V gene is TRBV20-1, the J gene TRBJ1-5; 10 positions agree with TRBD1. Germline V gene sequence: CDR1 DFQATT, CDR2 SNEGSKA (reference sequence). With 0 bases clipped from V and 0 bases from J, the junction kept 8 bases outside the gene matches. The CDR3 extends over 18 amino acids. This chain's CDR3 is CSARDQLGQGISNQPQHF. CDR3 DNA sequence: TGCAGTGCTAGAGATCAATTGGGACAGGGGATTAGCAATCAGCCCCAGCATTTT.

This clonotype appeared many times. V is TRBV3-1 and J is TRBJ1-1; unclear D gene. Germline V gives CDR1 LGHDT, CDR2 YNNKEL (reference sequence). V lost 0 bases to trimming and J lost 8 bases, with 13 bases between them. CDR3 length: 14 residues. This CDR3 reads CASSQDGGDNEAFF. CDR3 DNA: TGTGCCAGCAGCCAAGACGGAGGAGATAACGAAGCTTTCTTT. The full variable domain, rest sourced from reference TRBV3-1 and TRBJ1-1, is DTAVSQTPKYLVTQMGNDKSIKCEQNLGHDTMYWYKQDSKKFLKIMFSYNNKELIINETVPNRFSPKSPDKAHLNLHINSLELGDSAVYFCASSQDGGDNEAFFGQGTRLTVV.

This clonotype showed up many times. In DNA form, the CDR3 reads TGTGCCAGCAGCCATAAGAACCATGAGCAGTTCTTC. This translates into CASSHKNHEQFF. The gene calls are TRBV14 and TRBJ2-1; D uncertain. CDR1 and CDR2 (germline): SGHDN, FVKESK. V lost 3 bases and J lost 8, with 8 bases in between. This CDR3 contains 12 residues.

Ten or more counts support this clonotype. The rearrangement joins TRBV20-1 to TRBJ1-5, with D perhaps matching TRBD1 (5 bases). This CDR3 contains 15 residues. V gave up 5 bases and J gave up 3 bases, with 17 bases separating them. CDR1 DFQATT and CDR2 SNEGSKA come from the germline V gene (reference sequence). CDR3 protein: CSARPGGEHNQPQHF. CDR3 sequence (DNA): TGCAGTGCTCGGCCGGGGGGGGAACACAATCAGCCCCAGCATTTT.

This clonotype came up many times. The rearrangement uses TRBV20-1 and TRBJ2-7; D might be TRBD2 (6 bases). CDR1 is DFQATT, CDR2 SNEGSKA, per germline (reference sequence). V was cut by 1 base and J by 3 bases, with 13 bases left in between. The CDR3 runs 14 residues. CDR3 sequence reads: CSARASGGVYEQYF. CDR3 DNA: TGCAGTGCTAGAGCCAGCGGAGGGGTCTACGAGCAGTACTTC.

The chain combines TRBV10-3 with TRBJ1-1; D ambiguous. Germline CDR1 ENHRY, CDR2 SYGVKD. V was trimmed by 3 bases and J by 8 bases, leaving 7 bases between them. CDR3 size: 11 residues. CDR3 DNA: TGTGCCATCAGTGATATCTACGAAGCTTTCTTT. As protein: CAISDIYEAFF.

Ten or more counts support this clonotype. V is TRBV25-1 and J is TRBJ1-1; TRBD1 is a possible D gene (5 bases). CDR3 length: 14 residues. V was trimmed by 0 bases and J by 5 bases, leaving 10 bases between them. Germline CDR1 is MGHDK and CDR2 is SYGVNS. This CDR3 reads CASSEYGGWTEAFF. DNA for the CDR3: TGTGCCAGCAGTGAATATGGGGGTTGGACTGAAGCTTTCTTT.

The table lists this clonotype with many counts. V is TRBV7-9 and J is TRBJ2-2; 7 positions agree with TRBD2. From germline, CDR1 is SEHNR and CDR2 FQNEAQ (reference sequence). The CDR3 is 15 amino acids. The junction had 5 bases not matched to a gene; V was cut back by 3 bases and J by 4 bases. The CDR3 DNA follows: TGTGCCAGCAGCTTGGCGGGAGAGGGCACCGGGGAGCTGTTTTTT. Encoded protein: CASSLAGEGTGELFF.

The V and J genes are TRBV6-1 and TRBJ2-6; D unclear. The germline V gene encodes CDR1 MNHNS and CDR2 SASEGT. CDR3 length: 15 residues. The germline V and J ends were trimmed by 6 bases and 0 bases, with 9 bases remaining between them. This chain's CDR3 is CASRPVHSGANVLTF. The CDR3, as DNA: TGTGCCAGCAGACCTGTTCACTCTGGGGCCAACGTCCTGACTTTC.

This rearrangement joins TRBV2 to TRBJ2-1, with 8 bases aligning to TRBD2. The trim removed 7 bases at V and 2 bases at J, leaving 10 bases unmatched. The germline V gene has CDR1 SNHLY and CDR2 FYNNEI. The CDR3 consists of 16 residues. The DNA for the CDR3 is TGTGCCAGCACCCCAGTCAGGCGGGGGGCCTACAATGAGCAGTTCTTC. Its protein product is CASTPVRRGAYNEQFF.

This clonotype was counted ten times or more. The CDR3 here is CASTTGHQHEKLFF. The CDR3 DNA follows: TGTGCCAGCACCACGGGACATCAGCATGAAAAACTGTTTTTT. This chain connects TRBV12-3 or TRBV12-4 to TRBJ1-4, with D possibly TRBD1 on 6 matching bases. This CDR3 region has 14 residues. Trimming left V 7 bases short and J 6 bases short, with 15 bases between.

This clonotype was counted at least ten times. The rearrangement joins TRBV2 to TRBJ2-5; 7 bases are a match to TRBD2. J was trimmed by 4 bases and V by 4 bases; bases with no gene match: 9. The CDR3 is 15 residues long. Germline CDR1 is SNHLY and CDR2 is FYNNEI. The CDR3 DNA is TGTGCCAGCAGTGTGTCTCCGGGGGGTGGAGAGACCCAGTACTTC. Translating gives CASSVSPGGGETQYF.

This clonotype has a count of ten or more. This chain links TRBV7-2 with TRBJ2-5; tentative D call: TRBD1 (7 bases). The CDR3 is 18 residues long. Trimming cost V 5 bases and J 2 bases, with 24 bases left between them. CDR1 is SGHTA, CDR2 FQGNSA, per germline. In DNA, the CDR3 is TGTGCCAGCAGCCCAGGGGGGCTGAGACGGGTGCTTCAAGAGACCCAGTACTTC. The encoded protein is CASSPGGLRRVLQETQYF. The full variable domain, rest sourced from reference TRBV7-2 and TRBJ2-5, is GAGVSQSPSNKVTEKGKDVELRCDPISGHTALYWYRQSLGQGLEFLIYFQGNSAPDKSGLPSDRFSAERTGGSVSTLTIQRTQQEDSAVYLCASSPGGLRRVLQETQYFGPGTRLLVL.

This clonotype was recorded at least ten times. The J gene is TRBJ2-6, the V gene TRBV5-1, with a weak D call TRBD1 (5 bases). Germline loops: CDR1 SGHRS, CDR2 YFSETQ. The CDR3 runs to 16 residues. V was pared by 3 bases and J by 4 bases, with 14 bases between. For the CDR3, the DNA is TGCGCCAGCAGCTCGACTCTTGGGGCGGGGGCCAACGTCCTGACTTTC. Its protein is CASSSTLGAGANVLTF.

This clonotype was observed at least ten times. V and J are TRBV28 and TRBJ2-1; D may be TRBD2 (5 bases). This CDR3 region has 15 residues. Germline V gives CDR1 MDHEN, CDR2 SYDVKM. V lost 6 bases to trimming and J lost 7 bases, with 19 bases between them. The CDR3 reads CASRTIGPTGNEQFF. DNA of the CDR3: TGTGCCAGCAGGACGATAGGACCCACGGGGAATGAGCAGTTCTTC.

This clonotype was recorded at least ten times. CDR3 coding DNA: TGCAGTGCTCGGGAGATGAACACTGAAGCTTTCTTT. Translating gives CSAREMNTEAFF. The chain recombines TRBV20-1 with TRBJ1-1; D gene unclear. The CDR3 runs to 12 residues. The V and J ends lost 5 bases and 0 bases respectively, with 7 bases between them. Looked up from germline, CDR1 is DFQATT and CDR2 is SNEGSKA (reference sequence).

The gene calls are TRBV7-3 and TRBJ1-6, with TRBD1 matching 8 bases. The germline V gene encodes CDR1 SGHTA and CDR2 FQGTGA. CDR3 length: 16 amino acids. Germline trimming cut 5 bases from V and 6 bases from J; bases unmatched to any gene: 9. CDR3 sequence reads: CASSRSGGPSNSPLHF. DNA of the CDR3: TGTGCCAGCAGCCGGTCAGGGGGCCCGTCTAATTCACCCCTCCACTTT.

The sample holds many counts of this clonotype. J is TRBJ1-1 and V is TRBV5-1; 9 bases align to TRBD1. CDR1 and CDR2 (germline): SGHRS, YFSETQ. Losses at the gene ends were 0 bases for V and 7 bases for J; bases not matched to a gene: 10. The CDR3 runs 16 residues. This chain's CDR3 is CASSLGGWTGDNEAFF. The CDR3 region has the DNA TGCGCCAGCAGCTTGGGAGGTTGGACAGGGGACAATGAAGCTTTCTTT.

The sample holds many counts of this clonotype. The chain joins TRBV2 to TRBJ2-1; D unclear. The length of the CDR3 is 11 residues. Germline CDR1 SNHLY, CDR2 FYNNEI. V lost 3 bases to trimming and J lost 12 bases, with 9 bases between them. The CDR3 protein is CASSEVASQFF. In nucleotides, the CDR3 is TGTGCCAGCAGTGAGGTAGCATCGCAGTTCTTC.

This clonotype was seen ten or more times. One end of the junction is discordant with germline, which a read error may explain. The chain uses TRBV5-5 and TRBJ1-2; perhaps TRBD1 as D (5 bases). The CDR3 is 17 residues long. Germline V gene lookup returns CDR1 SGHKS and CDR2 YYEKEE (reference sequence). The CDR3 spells CASSPDRPGFTNYGYTF. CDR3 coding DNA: TGCGCCAGCAGCCCCGACAGACCCGGGTTCACCAACTATGGCTACACCTTC.

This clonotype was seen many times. CDR3 sequence (DNA): TGTGCCAGCATCGTACTCCAGGGAGCTGAAGCTTTCTTT. As protein: CASIVLQGAEAFF. This chain joins TRBV2 and TRBJ1-1, with D tentatively TRBD1 (5 bases). This CDR3 is 13 amino acids long. Germline lookup yields CDR1 SNHLY and CDR2 FYNNEI. The ends were cut back, 7 bases at V and 6 bases at J, with 15 bases in the middle.

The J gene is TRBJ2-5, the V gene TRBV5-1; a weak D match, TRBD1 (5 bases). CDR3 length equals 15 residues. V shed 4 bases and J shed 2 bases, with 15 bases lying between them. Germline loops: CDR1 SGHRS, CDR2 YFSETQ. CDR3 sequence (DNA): TGCGCCAGCAGCCCACAGGATCCTAGACAAGAGACCCAGTACTTC. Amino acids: CASSPQDPRQETQYF.

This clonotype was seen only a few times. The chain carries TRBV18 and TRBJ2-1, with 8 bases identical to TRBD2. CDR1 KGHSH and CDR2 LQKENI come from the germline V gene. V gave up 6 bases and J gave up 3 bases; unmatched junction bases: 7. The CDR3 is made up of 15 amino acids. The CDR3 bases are TGTGCCAGCTCCCGAGCTGGGACTAGCTACAATGAGCAGTTCTTC. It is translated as CASSRAGTSYNEQFF.

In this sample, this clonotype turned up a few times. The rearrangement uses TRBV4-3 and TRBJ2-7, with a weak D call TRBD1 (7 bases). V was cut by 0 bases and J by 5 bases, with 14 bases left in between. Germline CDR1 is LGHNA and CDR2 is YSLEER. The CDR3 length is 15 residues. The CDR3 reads CASSQEGGGRNEQYF. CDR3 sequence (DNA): TGCGCCAGCAGCCAAGAAGGAGGGGGCAGGAACGAGCAGTACTTC.

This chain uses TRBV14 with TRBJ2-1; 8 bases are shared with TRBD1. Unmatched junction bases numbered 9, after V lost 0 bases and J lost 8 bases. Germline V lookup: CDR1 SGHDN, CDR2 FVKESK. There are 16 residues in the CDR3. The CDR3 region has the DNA TGTGCCAGCAGCCAAGAAGATCGGGCAGGGGGCGATGAGCAGTTCTTC. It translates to CASSQEDRAGGDEQFF.

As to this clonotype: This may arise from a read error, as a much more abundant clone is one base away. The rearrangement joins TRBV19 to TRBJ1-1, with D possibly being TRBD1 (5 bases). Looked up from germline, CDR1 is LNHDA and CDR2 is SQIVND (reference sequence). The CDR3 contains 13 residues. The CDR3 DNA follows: TGTGCCAGCTCGGGGGGGTGGGGCACTCAAGCTTTCTTT. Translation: CASSGGWGTQAFF.

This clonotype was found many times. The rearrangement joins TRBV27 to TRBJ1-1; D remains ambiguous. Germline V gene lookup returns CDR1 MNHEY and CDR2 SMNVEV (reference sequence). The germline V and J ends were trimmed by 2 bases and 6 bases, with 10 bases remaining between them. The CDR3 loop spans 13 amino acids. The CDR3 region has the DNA TGTGCCAGCAGTTTAGGCCCGGTCGCTGAAGCTTTCTTT. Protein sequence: CASSLGPVAEAFF.

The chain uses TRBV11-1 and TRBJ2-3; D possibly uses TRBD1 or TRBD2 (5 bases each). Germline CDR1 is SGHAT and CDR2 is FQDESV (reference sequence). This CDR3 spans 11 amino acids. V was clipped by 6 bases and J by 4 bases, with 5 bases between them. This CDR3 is CASRGPDTQYF. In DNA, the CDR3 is TGTGCCAGCAGGGGACCAGATACGCAGTATTTT.

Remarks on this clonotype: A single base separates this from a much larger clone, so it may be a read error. As DNA, the CDR3 is TGTGCCAGCAGTTACTTCAGGGATTACGGGCAGTACTTC. The encoded protein is CASSYFRDYGQYF. This chain joins TRBV6-2 or TRBV6-3 and TRBJ2-7, with D tentatively TRBD1 (5 bases). This CDR3 has 13 amino acids. CDR1 and CDR2 (germline): MNHEY, SVGEGT.

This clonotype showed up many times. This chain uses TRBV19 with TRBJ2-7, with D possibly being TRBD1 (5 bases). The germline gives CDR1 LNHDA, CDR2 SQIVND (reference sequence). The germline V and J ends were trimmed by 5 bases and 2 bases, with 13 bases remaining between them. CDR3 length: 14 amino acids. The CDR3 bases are TGTGCCAGTAGTGCCCAGGGTAGCCCCTACGAGCAGTACGTC. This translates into CASSAQGSPYEQYV.

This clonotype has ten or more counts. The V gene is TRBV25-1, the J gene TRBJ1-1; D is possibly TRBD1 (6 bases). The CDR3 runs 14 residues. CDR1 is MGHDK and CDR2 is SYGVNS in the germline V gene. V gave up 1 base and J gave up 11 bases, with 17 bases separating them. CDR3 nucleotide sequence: TGTGCCAGCAGTGAATCCGGCAGGGGCAGACGGGCTTTCTTT. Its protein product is CASSESGRGRRAFF.